This section outlines one T cell receptor beta chain sequence together with its context. The antigen is unknown. The study drew the donors from its approximately 110-subject validation cohort, separate from the approximately 700-subject first cohort. This entry belongs to a study of cytomegalovirus exposure and HLA in healthy donors. General study points: Among TCR beta chains, those listed as cytomegalovirus-associated numbered about 160.

The protocol was immunoSEQ multiplex PCR, while the TCRdb copy is restricted to in-frame clones and leaves out a portion. The sample contains 100,000 to 150,000 clones, about 88% of which appear only once. The CDR3 runs 15 residues. Germline V lookup: CDR1 SEHNR, CDR2 FQNEAQ (reference sequence). The V and J ends lost 6 bases and 2 bases, in that order; junction bases with no gene match: 10. This rearrangement joins TRBV7-9 to TRBJ2-7, with 7 positions matching TRBD2. The receptor was isolated from a woman between 18 and 29 years old in good health and CMV-seronegative. Sequencing was performed on PBMCs. The CDR3: CASSPSYGTTYEQYF. CDR3 bases: TGTGCCAGCAGTCCAAGTTACGGGACTACCTACGAGCAGTACTTC. The full variable domain, in which reference TRBV7-9 and TRBJ2-7 provide the parts outside the CDR3, is DTGVSQNPRHKITKRGQNVTFRCDPISEHNRLYWYRQTLGQGPEFLTYFQNEAQLEKSRLLSDRFSAERPKGSFSTLEIQRTEQGDSAMYLCASSPSYGTTYEQYFGPGTRLTVT.